These T cell receptor beta chains were read from a single sample in a study of glioma-infiltrating T cells after dendritic cell vaccination. TCRdb's table, derived via immunoSEQ multiplex PCR, lists solely in-frame clones and lacks some. The table has 55,000 to 75,000 clones, approximately 80% seen once. The sequencing used blood, collected after dendritic cell vaccination. Every receptor here comes from a human donor with glioblastoma. Both conserved end residues are trimmed from each CDR3.

CDR3aa	j_gene	len	v_gene
ASSSGTGMDHRSYNEQF	TRBJ2-1	17	TRBV13
ASSQDSRGSYGYT	TRBJ1-2	13	TRBV4-2
ASSSPRQGFGETQY	TRBJ2-5	14	TRBV11-3
ASSATGQPSYNEQF	TRBJ2-1	14	TRBV9
ASSIGGGSTDTQY	TRBJ2-3	13	TRBV19
ASSSQGPGSYNSPLH	TRBJ1-6	15	TRBV5-1
AGQDRVTYEQY	TRBJ2-7	11	TRBV6-1
ASRVTYLFNYGYT	TRBJ1-2	13	TRBV6-6
ASSGQGSNEQF	TRBJ2-1	11	TRBV5-1
ASSIAGLRPDTQY	TRBJ2-3	13	TRBV19
ASSEISNQPQH	TRBJ1-5	11	TRBV2
ASSLPGTSGGPLTGELF	TRBJ2-2	17	TRBV5-1
AWRRGLNTEAF	TRBJ1-1	11	TRBV30
ASRRQGLNTEAF	TRBJ1-1	12	TRBV19
VRSESRDRLQETQY	TRBJ2-5	14	TRBV7-5
ASRQAGAAYEQY	TRBJ2-7	12	TRBV6-5
ASSASGGPNTGELF	TRBJ2-2	14	TRBV7-9
ATSGDGGTHQSPLH	TRBJ1-6	14	TRBV15
ASSVGGGTRTDTQY	TRBJ2-3	14	TRBV9
ATSRDIVRSTEAF	TRBJ1-1	13	TRBV15
ASSREGQHYGYT	TRBJ1-2	12	TRBV6-5
ASSFAHRSEQF	TRBJ2-1	11	TRBV27
ASSELRNSPLH	TRBJ1-6	11	TRBV25-1
ASSSLGAIGNIQY	TRBJ2-4	13	TRBV5-1
ATRRDREDTGELF	TRBJ2-2	13	TRBV15
ASSQGQGFTYNSPLH	TRBJ1-6	15	TRBV4-1
ASSAYTDYGYT	TRBJ1-2	11	TRBV7-9
ASSATMGVDTQY	TRBJ2-3	12	TRBV9
ASSPDRENTEAF	TRBJ1-1	12	TRBV7-8
ASSPLQGYEQY	TRBJ2-7	11	TRBV7-9
ASSFGLAGGTQNIQY	TRBJ2-4	15	TRBV7-9
ASVGDRGSSYEQY	-	13	TRBV6-6
ASSRQFHAQETQY	TRBJ2-5	13	TRBV6-5
ASSPTTGEYGYT	TRBJ1-2	12	TRBV18
ASSLEFAGLGAEAF	TRBJ1-1	14	TRBV5-1
ASSSRADSGQEQF	TRBJ2-1	13	TRBV5-1
AWSRGTVNTEAF	TRBJ1-1	12	TRBV30
ASSLNPRRRGNSPRYGYT	TRBJ1-2	18	TRBV5-4
ASSAGGDTTEAF	TRBJ1-1	12	TRBV9
ASSYHPGGSTDTQY	TRBJ2-3	14	TRBV6-5
ASSVGDRGNSPLH	TRBJ1-6	13	TRBV9
ASSVGVGQGETQY	TRBJ2-5	13	TRBV9
ATSQGIAYNEQF	TRBJ2-1	12	TRBV5-4
APRKRGPYGYT	TRBJ1-2	11	TRBV2
ASSPLEDSNQPQH	TRBJ1-5	13	TRBV27
ASSQGPGGGGYEQY	TRBJ2-7	14	TRBV4-2
ASRWGGATEAF	TRBJ1-1	11	TRBV14
ASSGTVGEQF	TRBJ2-1	10	TRBV6-4
ASHLTGGTGELF	TRBJ2-2	12	TRBV2
ASTRRQGDGYT	TRBJ1-2	11	TRBV23-1
ASSLTALALKSYNEQF	TRBJ2-1	16	TRBV7-2
ASSVGAGEAF	TRBJ1-1	10	TRBV9
ASSHRGQGMGQPQH	TRBJ1-5	14	TRBV28
ASSLAGDQPQH	TRBJ1-5	11	TRBV5-4
ASSVGSGGWNIQY	TRBJ2-4	13	TRBV9
AGTGTASYEQY	TRBJ2-7	11	TRBV30
ASSHLEREPRTQY	TRBJ2-5	13	TRBV4-2
SVERGDYEQY	TRBJ2-7	10	TRBV29-1
ASSRAGGDTGELF	TRBJ2-2	13	TRBV6-4